This is a list of T cell receptor beta chains from one sample in a study of technical replicates of blood from several donors. Assay used: immunoSEQ multiplex PCR; TCRdb lists only in-frame clones, some missing. The sample contains about 11,000 clones, around 94% of which appear only once. The source material was PBMCs. These receptors all stem from a human donor in good health. Both conserved end residues are part of each CDR3. A D gene is named only where the DNA matches it firmly. Clone size, where shown, is once, few, many, or a class for clones that have expanded.

TRBV6-5,NA,TRBJ2-3,NA,CASSYSYRNTDTQYF,TGTGCCAGCAGTTACTCGTACAGGAACACAGATACGCAGTATTTT
TRBV19,NA,TRBJ1-5,NA,CASTYGTGNQPQHF,TGTGCCAGTACCTATGGGACTGGCAATCAGCCCCAGCATTTT
TRBV2,NA,TRBJ1-4,TRBD1,CASTIQGVWEKLFF,TGTGCCAGCACAATACAGGGGGTTTGGGAAAAACTGTTTTTT
TRBV4-1,NA,TRBJ2-3,NA,CASSPGTTITDTQYF,TGCGCCAGCAGCCCTGGGACAACCATCACAGATACGCAGTATTTT
TRBV21-1,NA,TRBJ1-4,NA,CASSAWTVYNEKLFF,TGTGCCAGCAGCGCCTGGACAGTATATAATGAAAAACTGTTTTTT
TRBV6-5,NA,TRBJ1-4,NA,CASSRDFATNEKLFF,TGTGCCAGCAGCCGGGACTTTGCAACTAATGAAAAACTGTTTTTT
TRBV5-1,NA,TRBJ2-5,TRBD2,CASSPGGAGETQYF,TGCGCCAGCAGCCCGGGGGGAGCAGGGGAGACCCAGTACTTC
TRBV6-5,NA,TRBJ2-7,TRBD2,CASSKGREGYEQYF,TGTGCCAGCAGCAAGGGGCGGGAGGGCTACGAGCAGTACTTC
TRBV4-2,NA,TRBJ2-7,TRBD1,CASSHPGQGNYEQYF,TGTGCCAGCAGCCATCCAGGACAGGGGAATTACGAGCAGTACTTC
TRBV30,NA,TRBJ2-7,TRBD2,CAWSPQLSGRTTYEQYF,TGTGCCTGGAGTCCCCAGCTTAGCGGGAGAACCACCTACGAGCAGTACTTC
TRBV5-6,NA,TRBJ2-2,TRBD1,CASSLSLTGVGTGELFF,TGTGCCAGCAGCTTGTCCCTAACAGGGGTGGGCACCGGGGAGCTGTTTTTT
TRBV5-1,NA,TRBJ2-7,NA,CASSDSSYEQYF,TGCGCCAGCAGCGACAGCTCCTACGAGCAGTACTTC
TRBV5-1,NA,TRBJ2-2,TRBD1,CASSLAGQSHTGELFF,TGCGCCAGCAGCTTGGCGGGACAGTCTCACACCGGGGAGCTGTTTTTT
TRBV6-6,NA,TRBJ1-5,NA,CASSPDSSNQPQHF,TGTGCCAGCAGCCCCGACAGTAGCAATCAGCCCCAGCATTTT
TRBV11-3,NA,TRBJ1-1,NA,CASSSGQNTEAFF,TGTGCCAGCAGCAGCGGTCAGAACACTGAAGCTTTCTTT
TRBV15,NA,TRBJ1-2,TRBD1,CATSPDPTGLSGYTF,TGTGCCACCAGCCCCGACCCGACAGGGTTAAGCGGCTACACCTTC
TRBV29-1,NA,TRBJ2-7,NA,CSVAGSSYEQYF,TGCAGCGTTGCCGGGAGCTCCTACGAGCAGTACTTC
TRBV29-1,NA,TRBJ2-5,TRBD2,CSAASGSVETQYF,TGCAGCGCCGCTAGCGGGAGTGTGGAGACCCAGTACTTC
TRBV27,NA,TRBJ2-1,TRBD2,CASSFRGGHGLAGSNEQFF,TGTGCCAGCAGCTTCCGAGGGGGACACGGACTAGCGGGATCAAATGAGCAGTTCTTC
TRBV28,NA,TRBJ2-2,NA,CASSSRGAGELFF,TGTGCCAGCAGTTCCCGAGGAGCCGGGGAGCTGTTTTTT
TRBV5-3,NA,TRBJ1-2,TRBD1,CARSCGQGTVNYGYTF,TGTGCCAGAAGTTGTGGACAGGGGACGGTAAACTATGGCTACACCTTC
TRBV11-1,NA,TRBJ1-3,NA,CASSTDSGNTIYF,TGTGCCAGCAGCACGGACAGTGGAAACACCATATATTTT
TRBV2,NA,TRBJ2-1,TRBD2,CASSEQTSGSYNEQFF,TGTGCCAGCAGTGAACAGACTAGCGGCTCCTACAATGAGCAGTTCTTC
TRBV2,once,TRBJ1-1,NA,CASSGTQGTEAFF,TGTGCCAGCAGTGGCACTCAGGGAACTGAAGCTTTCTTT
TRBV5-6,NA,TRBJ2-7,NA,CASSFLGMGGYEQYF,TGTGCCAGCAGCTTCCTCGGGATGGGGGGCTACGAGCAGTACTTC
TRBV7-2,NA,TRBJ2-7,NA,CASSLYTGGLYEQYF,TGTGCCAGCAGCTTATATACCGGGGGTCTCTACGAGCAGTACTTC
TRBV25-1,NA,TRBJ2-7,TRBD2,CASSANAGSGRAYEQYF,TGTGCCAGCAGTGCGAATGCGGGTAGCGGGAGGGCCTACGAGCAGTACTTC
TRBV19,medium-sized,TRBJ2-1,TRBD2,CASSIASGGSGGNEQFF,TGTGCCAGTAGTATAGCTAGCGGGGGCTCGGGAGGCAATGAGCAGTTCTTC
TRBV6-1,NA,TRBJ2-7,NA,CASSGEYWSYEQYF,TGTGCCAGCAGTGGGGAGTATTGGAGCTACGAGCAGTACTTC
TRBV6-4,NA,TRBJ2-1,TRBD1,CASRSQGQGVYEQFF,TGTGCCAGCCGCAGTCAGGGACAGGGGGTTTATGAGCAGTTCTTC
TRBV4-1,once,TRBJ2-1,TRBD2,CASSPSGRVDEQFF,TGCGCCAGCAGCCCTAGCGGGAGGGTGGATGAGCAGTTCTTC
TRBV9,once,TRBJ1-3,TRBD1,CASSERDRADSGNTIYF,TGTGCCAGCAGCGAACGGGACAGGGCCGACTCTGGAAACACCATATATTTT
TRBV7-9,NA,TRBJ2-3,TRBD2,CASSSGTSGSTDTQYF,TGTGCCAGCAGCTCCGGGACTAGCGGGAGTACAGATACGCAGTATTTT
TRBV19,NA,TRBJ1-1,TRBD1,CASRGLQGARSEAFF,TGTGCCAGTAGAGGATTACAGGGGGCGCGATCTGAAGCTTTCTTT
TRBV2,NA,TRBJ1-1,NA,CASGGQNTEAFF,TGTGCCAGCGGCGGGCAAAACACTGAAGCTTTCTTT
TRBV6-5,NA,TRBJ2-4,NA,CASIGQAKNIQYF,TGTGCCAGCATCGGACAAGCCAAAAACATTCAGTACTTC
TRBV9,NA,TRBJ2-7,TRBD2,CASSAPEASGRPPYEQYF,TGTGCCAGCAGCGCCCCGGAAGCTAGCGGGAGGCCCCCCTACGAGCAGTACTTC
TRBV5-1,NA,TRBJ2-5,TRBD1,CASSSTGTAQETQYF,TGCGCCAGCAGCAGCACCGGGACAGCCCAAGAGACCCAGTACTTC
TRBV6-5,once,TRBJ2-5,TRBD2,CASSAGSGSIKTQYF,TGTGCCAGCAGCGCGGGTAGCGGGAGCATAAAGACCCAGTACTTC
TRBV14,NA,TRBJ2-7,NA,CASSGGVAGSSPFDF,TGTGCCAGCAGCGGAGGTGTGGCGGGTAGTTCCCCCTTTGACTTC
TRBV21-1,NA,TRBJ1-2,NA,CASSIQGSGTYGYTF,TGTGCCAGCAGCATACAGGGGAGTGGAACGTATGGCTACACCTTC
TRBV9,NA,TRBJ2-5,TRBD2,CASSNGLAGVDETQYF,TGTGCCAGCAGCAACGGACTAGCGGGAGTCGATGAGACCCAGTACTTC
TRBV5-1,NA,TRBJ1-3,NA,CASSLDWESSSGNTIYF,TGCGCCAGCAGCTTGGACTGGGAGTCAAGCTCTGGAAACACCATATATTTT
TRBV7-9,once,TRBJ2-3,NA,CASSRQGWQGDTQYF,TGTGCCAGCAGCCGCCAGGGCTGGCAGGGAGATACGCAGTATTTT
TRBV19,NA,TRBJ2-5,TRBD2,CASSIASGSGETQYF,TGTGCCAGTAGTATCGCTAGCGGGAGCGGAGAGACCCAGTACTTC
TRBV27,once,TRBJ2-5,TRBD2,CASSFTSGSGQETQYF,TGTGCCAGCAGTTTCACTAGCGGGAGTGGCCAAGAGACCCAGTACTTC
TRBV7-7,NA,TRBJ2-7,NA,CASSPFQGYEQYF,TGTGCCAGCAGCCCGTTTCAGGGCTACGAGCAGTACTTC
TRBV18,once,TRBJ1-1,TRBD1,CASSPGTGGHTEAFF,TGTGCCAGCTCACCGGGGACAGGGGGCCACACTGAAGCTTTCTTT
TRBV7-3,few,TRBJ1-1,NA,CASSLTQNTEAFF,TGTGCCAGCAGCTTAACCCAGAACACTGAAGCTTTCTTT
TRBV5-1,NA,TRBJ2-7,NA,CASSRETTGPYEQYF,TGCGCCAGCAGCCGAGAAACTACAGGCCCCTACGAGCAGTACTTC
TRBV16,NA,TRBJ2-5,NA,CASSPAGSVRAETQYF,TGTGCCAGCAGCCCAGCTGGCAGCGTCCGAGCGGAGACCCAGTACTTC
TRBV5-1,NA,TRBJ1-1,NA,CASKRTGNTEAFF,TGCGCCAGCAAGAGGACGGGAAACACTGAAGCTTTCTTT
TRBV4-2,NA,TRBJ1-2,NA,CASSQGVANYGYTF,TGTGCCAGCAGCCAAGGAGTAGCTAACTATGGCTACACCTTC
TRBV5-1,NA,TRBJ2-7,NA,CASSLRQPYEQYF,TGCGCCAGCAGCTTGCGACAGCCCTACGAGCAGTACTTC
TRBV28,NA,TRBJ2-7,NA,CASSLSAGWYEQYF,TGTGCCAGCAGTTTGAGTGCGGGTTGGTACGAGCAGTACTTC